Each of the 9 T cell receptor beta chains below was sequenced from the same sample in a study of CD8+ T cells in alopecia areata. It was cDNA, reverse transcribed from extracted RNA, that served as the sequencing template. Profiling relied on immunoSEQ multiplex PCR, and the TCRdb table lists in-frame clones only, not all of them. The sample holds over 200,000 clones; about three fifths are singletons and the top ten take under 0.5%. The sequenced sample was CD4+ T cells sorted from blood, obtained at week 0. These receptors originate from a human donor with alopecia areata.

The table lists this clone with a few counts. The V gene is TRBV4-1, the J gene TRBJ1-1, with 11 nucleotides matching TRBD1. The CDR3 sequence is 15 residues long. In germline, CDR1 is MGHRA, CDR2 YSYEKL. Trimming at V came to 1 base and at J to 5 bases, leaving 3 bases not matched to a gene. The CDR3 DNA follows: TGCGCCAGCAGCCAAGGGGGACAGGGGGTTACTGAAGCTTTCTTT. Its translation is CASSQGGQGVTEAFF.

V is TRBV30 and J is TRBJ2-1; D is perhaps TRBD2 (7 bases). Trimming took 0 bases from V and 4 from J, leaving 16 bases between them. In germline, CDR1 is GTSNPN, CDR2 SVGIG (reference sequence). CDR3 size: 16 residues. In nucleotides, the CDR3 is TGTGCCTGGAGTGTAAGAGGGGGGGGACTTTACAATGAGCAGTTCTTC. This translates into CAWSVRGGGLYNEQFF.

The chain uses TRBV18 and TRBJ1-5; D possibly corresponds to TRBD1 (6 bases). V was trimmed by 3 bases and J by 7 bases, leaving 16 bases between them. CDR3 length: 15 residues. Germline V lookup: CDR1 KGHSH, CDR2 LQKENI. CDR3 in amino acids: CASSPGARLEQPQHF. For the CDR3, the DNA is TGTGCCAGCTCACCGGGGGCGCGACTCGAACAGCCCCAGCATTTT. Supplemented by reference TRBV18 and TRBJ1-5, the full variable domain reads NAGVMQNPRHLVRRRGQEARLRCSPMKGHSHVYWYRQLPEEGLKFMVYLQKENIIDESGMPKERFSAEFPKEGPSILRIQQVVRGDSAAYFCASSPGARLEQPQHFGDGTRLSIL.

DNA for the CDR3: TGTGCCAGCAGCTTAGGAGAAACCGGGGAGCTGTTTTTT. It translates to CASSLGETGELFF. The chain links TRBV7-9 to TRBJ2-2, with D uncertain. Trimming pared 1 base from V and 5 bases from J, leaving 5 bases between. CDR3 size: 13 residues. From germline, CDR1 is SEHNR and CDR2 FQNEAQ (reference sequence).

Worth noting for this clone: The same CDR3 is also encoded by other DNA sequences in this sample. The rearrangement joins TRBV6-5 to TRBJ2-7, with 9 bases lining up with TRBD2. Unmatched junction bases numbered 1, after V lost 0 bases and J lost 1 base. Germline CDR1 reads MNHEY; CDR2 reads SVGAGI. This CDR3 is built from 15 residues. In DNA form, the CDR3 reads TGTGCCAGCAGTTACTCGCTAGCGGGGTCCTACGAGCAGTACTTC. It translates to CASSYSLAGSYEQYF.

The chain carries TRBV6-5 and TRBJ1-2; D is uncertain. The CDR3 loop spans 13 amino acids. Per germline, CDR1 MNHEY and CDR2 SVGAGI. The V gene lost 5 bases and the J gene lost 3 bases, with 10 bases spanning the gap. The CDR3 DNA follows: TGTGCCAGCAGTCGAAGCGGGGACTATGGCTACACCTTC. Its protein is CASSRSGDYGYTF.

The CDR3 DNA reads TGTGCCAGCTCCCTACCCGGCGGGACTAGCGCTCAGAGGTGGAATGAGCAGTTCTTC. Its translation is CASSLPGGTSAQRWNEQFF. The gene calls are TRBV9 and TRBJ2-1, with 10 bases fitting TRBD2. From germline, CDR1 is SGDLS and CDR2 YYNGEE. V lost 7 bases and J lost 7; bases outside the gene matches: 23. This CDR3 is 19 amino acids long.

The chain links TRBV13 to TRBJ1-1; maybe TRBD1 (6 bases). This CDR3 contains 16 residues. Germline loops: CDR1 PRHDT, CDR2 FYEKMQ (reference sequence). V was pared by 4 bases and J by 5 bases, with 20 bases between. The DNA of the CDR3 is TGTGCCAGCAGCTCGACCCATCAGGGGAAGGAAACTGAAGCTTTCTTT. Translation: CASSSTHQGKETEAFF.

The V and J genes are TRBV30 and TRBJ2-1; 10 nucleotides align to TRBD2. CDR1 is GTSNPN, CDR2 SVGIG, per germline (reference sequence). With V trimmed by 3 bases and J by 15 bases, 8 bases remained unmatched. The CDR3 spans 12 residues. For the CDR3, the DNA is TGTGCCTGGAGCCAACTAGCGGGGTTTCCGTTCTTC. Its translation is CAWSQLAGFPFF.